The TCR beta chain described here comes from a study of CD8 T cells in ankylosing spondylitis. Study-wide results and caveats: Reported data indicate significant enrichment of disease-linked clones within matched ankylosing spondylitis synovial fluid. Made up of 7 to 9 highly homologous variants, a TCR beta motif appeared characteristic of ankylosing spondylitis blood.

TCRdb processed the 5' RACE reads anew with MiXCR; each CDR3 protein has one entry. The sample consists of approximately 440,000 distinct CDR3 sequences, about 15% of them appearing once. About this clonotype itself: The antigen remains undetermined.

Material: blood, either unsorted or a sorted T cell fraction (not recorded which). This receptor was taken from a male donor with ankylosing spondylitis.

The CDR3 spells CASREGTVSYNEQFF. DNA of the CDR3: TGTGCCAGCAGGGAGGGGACTGTCTCCTACAATGAGCAGTTCTTC. This chain connects TRBV6-1 to TRBJ2-1, with TRBD2 as a possible D gene (6 bases). Germline lookup yields CDR1 MNHNS and CDR2 SASEGT. This CDR3 region has 15 residues. V lost 6 bases, J lost 0 bases, and 12 bases lay in between.